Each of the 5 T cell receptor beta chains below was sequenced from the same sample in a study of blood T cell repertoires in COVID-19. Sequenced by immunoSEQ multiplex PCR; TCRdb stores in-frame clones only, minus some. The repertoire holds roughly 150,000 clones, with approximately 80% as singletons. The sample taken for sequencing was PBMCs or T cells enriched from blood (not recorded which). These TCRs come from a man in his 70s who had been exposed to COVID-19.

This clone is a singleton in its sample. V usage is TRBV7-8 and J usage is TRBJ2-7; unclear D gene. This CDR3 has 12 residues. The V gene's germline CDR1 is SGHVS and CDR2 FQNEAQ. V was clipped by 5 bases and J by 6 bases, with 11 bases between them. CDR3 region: CASSHPGAEQYF. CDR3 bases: TGTGCCAGCAGCCACCCCGGAGCCGAGCAGTACTTC.

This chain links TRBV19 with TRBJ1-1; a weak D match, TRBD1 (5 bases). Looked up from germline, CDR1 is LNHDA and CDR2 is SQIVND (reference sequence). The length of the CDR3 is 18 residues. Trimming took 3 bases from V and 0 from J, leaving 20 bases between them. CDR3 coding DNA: TGTGCCAGTAGTATGGGAGGAGGGACGAGACTCATGAACACTGAAGCTTTCTTT. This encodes CASSMGGGTRLMNTEAFF.

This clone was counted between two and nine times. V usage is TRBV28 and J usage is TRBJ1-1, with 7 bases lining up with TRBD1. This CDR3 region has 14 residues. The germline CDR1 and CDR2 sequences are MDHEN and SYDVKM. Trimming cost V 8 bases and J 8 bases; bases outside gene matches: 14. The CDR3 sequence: CASLPGTAPIEAFF. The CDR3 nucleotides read TGTGCCAGCCTACCCGGGACAGCCCCTATCGAAGCTTTCTTT. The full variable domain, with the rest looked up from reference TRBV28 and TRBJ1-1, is DVKVTQSSRYLVKRTGEKVFLECVQDMDHENMFWYRQDPGLGLRLIYFSYDVKMKEKGDIPEGYSVSREKKERFSLILESASTNQTSMYLCASLPGTAPIEAFFGQGTRLTVV.

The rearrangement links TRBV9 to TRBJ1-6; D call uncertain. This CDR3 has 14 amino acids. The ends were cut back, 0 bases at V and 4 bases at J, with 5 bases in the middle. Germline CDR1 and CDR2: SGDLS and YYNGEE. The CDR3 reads CASSVGVYNSPLHF. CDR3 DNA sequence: TGTGCCAGCAGCGTAGGAGTTTATAATTCACCCCTCCACTTT.

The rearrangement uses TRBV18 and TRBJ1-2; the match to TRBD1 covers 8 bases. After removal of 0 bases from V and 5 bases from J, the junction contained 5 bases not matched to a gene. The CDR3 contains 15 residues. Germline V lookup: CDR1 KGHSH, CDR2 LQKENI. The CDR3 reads CASSPPVTGGYGYTF. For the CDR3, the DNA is TGTGCCAGCTCACCACCGGTTACAGGGGGTTATGGCTACACCTTC. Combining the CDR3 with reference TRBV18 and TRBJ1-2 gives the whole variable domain NAGVMQNPRHLVRRRGQEARLRCSPMKGHSHVYWYRQLPEEGLKFMVYLQKENIIDESGMPKERFSAEFPKEGPSILRIQQVVRGDSAAYFCASSPPVTGGYGYTFGSGTRLTVV.